The present entry profiles one TCR beta chain with its context. The junction and the germline gene differ at one end; a read error may be behind it. The data are from a study of blood T cell repertoires in COVID-19. Assay: immunoSEQ multiplex PCR; the TCRdb copy retains only in-frame clones and omits some. The table lists roughly 430,000 clones, around nine tenths of them singletons, with approximately 1.3% in the top ten. Germline V CDR1 and CDR2: SGHTA, FQGNSA. CDR3 size: 16 residues. The V call is TRBV7-2, the J call TRBJ1-1, with 9 bases identical to TRBD1. Material: PBMCs or T cells enriched from blood (not recorded which). The clonotype was recovered from a woman aged 18 to 35 who had been exposed to COVID-19. CDR3 nucleotides: TGTGCCAGCAGGTTAGCGTCGACAGGGGGGACCACTGAAGCTTTCTTT. Protein: CASRLASTGGTTEAFF.